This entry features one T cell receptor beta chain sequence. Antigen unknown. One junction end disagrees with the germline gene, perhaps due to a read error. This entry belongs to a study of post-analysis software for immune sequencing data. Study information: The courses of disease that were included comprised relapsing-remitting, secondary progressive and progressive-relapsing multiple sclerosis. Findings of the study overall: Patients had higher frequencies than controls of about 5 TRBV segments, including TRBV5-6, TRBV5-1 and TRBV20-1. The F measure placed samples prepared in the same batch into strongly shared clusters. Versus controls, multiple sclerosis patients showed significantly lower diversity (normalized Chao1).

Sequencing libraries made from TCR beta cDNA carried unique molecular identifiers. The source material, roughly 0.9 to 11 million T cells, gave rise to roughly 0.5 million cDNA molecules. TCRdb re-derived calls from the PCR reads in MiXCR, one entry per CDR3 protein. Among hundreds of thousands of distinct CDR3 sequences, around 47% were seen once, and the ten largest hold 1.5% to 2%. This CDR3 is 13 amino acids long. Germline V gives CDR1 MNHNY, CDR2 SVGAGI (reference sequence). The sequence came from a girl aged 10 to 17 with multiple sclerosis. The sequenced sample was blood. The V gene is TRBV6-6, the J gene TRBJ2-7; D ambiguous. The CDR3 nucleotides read TGTACCAGCAGTTACAAGGGCTCCTACGAGCAGTACTTC. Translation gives CTSSYKGSYEQYF.